The rows below give T cell receptor beta chains drawn from one sample of a study of T cell responses to AZD1222 COVID-19 vaccine. Data came from immunoSEQ multiplex PCR; TCRdb stores just in-frame clones and leaves some out. The sample consists of over 90,000 clones, 91% of them appearing once. Specimen: peripheral blood, collected on day 0 of AZD1222 vaccination. The receptors stem from an adult in good health. CDR3s include the opening cysteine and the closing phenylalanine or tryptophan. D genes are given only for firm matches. Clone size is not always given. Where it is, it says once, few, many or a class for expanded clones.

TRBJ2-7,-,few,TRBV2,TGTGCCAGCAGTGAACCACTAGAACGGAACGAGCAGTACTTC,CASSEPLERNEQYF
TRBJ2-7,-,-,TRBV6-5,TGTGCCAGCAGCGATTACCGGGGGCCCTCCTACGAGCAGTACTTC,CASSDYRGPSYEQYF
TRBJ2-7,-,-,TRBV7-2,TGTGCCAGCAGCTTAGAAGGGGCACTGACAATCTACGAGCAGTACTTC,CASSLEGALTIYEQYF
TRBJ1-3,TRBD1,-,TRBV7-9,TGTGCCAGCAGGCTGACAGGGGAAGGAAACACCATATATTTT,CASRLTGEGNTIYF
TRBJ2-7,-,-,TRBV19,TGTGCCAGCAGGGGGGCCCCCGGCAGACACGAGCAGTACTTC,CASRGAPGRHEQYF
TRBJ1-5,-,-,TRBV14,TGTGCCAGCAGCCAAGATTGGGGAGAACACCCAAGCCATAATCAGCCCCAGCATTTT,CASSQDWGEHPSHNQPQHF
TRBJ1-1,-,-,TRBV6-5,TGTGCCAGCACTCTAACAGGTAACACTGAAGCTTTCTTT,CASTLTGNTEAFF
TRBJ2-7,TRBD2,-,TRBV3-1/TRBV3-2,TGTGCCAGCAGCCCGACTAGCGGGAAGAACTACGAGCAGTACTTC,CASSPTSGKNYEQYF
TRBJ2-1,TRBD1,-,TRBV29-1,TGCAGCGTTACAGGGGGGACGACCTACAATGAGCAGTTCTTC,CSVTGGTTYNEQFF
TRBJ1-5,-,-,TRBV7-2,TGTGCCAGCAGCTCCATGGGGGGGCAGAGCAATCAGCCCCAGCATTTT,CASSSMGGQSNQPQHF
TRBJ2-7,-,-,TRBV27,TGTGCCAGCAGTCCCTCTCAGGGAGCCTACGAGCAGTACTTC,CASSPSQGAYEQYF
TRBJ2-2,TRBD2,-,TRBV7-2,TGTGCCAGCAGACCTAGCGGGGGCGCCGGGGAGCTGTTTTTT,CASRPSGGAGELFF
TRBJ2-3,-,-,TRBV3-1/TRBV3-2,TGTGCCAGCAGCCAAGATCCGGCCACAGATACGCAGTATTTT,CASSQDPATDTQYF
TRBJ1-5,TRBD1,-,TRBV4-2,TGTGCCAGCAGCCAAGATAGGGATGGCCGGACAGGGTATAGCAATCAGCCCCAGCATTTT,CASSQDRDGRTGYSNQPQHF
TRBJ1-5,-,once,TRBV6-6,TGTGCCAGCAGTAACGTGGGGGCCAGCAATCAGCCCCAGCATTTT,CASSNVGASNQPQHF
TRBJ2-7,-,-,TRBV20-1,TGCAGTGCTCGTGGGGCGTACGAGCAGTACTTC,CSARGAYEQYF
TRBJ2-5,-,once,TRBV6-2/TRBV6-3,TGTGCCAGCAGTCCCCCTCCGGGGTGGTACCAAGAGACCCAGTACTTC,CASSPPPGWYQETQYF
TRBJ2-7,-,-,TRBV11-1,TGTGCCAGCAGCACCCGACAGGCGGCTTACGAGCAGTACTTC,CASSTRQAAYEQYF
TRBJ2-2,-,once,TRBV18,TGTGCCAGCTCTCCTCAGTGGTCCGGGGAGCTGTTTTTT,CASSPQWSGELFF
TRBJ1-6,-,-,TRBV7-2,TGTGCCAGCAGCAGAGTTCGACAGAATTCACCCCTCCACTTT,CASSRVRQNSPLHF
TRBJ1-4,-,-,TRBV5-4,TGTGCCAGCAGCGCGTTGGCAGGGAGAGGAGCTAATGAAAAACTGTTTTTT,CASSALAGRGANEKLFF
TRBJ2-7,TRBD2,-,TRBV11-3,TGTGCCAGCAGCTCGACTAGCGGGAGCAAGCAGTACTTC,CASSSTSGSKQYF
TRBJ1-5,TRBD1,few,TRBV19,TGTGCCAGTAGTGCCTGGGACAGGCCAAGGGATGGCAATCAGCCCCAGCATTTT,CASSAWDRPRDGNQPQHF
TRBJ1-5,-,-,TRBV5-6,TGTGCCAGCAGCCACTCGGGACCAAAAAAGGTCCCCAATCAGCCCCAGCATTTT,CASSHSGPKKVPNQPQHF
TRBJ1-2,-,-,TRBV28,TGTGCCAGCAGTTTCTTGCAGGTTAACTATGGCTACACCTTC,CASSFLQVNYGYTF
TRBJ1-4,-,-,TRBV19,TGTGCCAGTAGGAACAGGGCCGTTACTAATGAAAAACTGTTTTTT,CASRNRAVTNEKLFF
TRBJ2-3,-,-,TRBV7-9,TGTGCCAGCAGCTTAGGACAGAGCACAGATACGCAGTATTTT,CASSLGQSTDTQYF
TRBJ1-6,-,-,TRBV6-6,TGTGCCAGCAGTTCGACAGATAATTCACCCCTCCACTTT,CASSSTDNSPLHF
TRBJ1-3,-,-,TRBV18,TGTGCCAGCTCACCACCGAGAACCCAGAACTCTGGAAACACCATATATTTT,CASSPPRTQNSGNTIYF
TRBJ2-6,-,-,TRBV12-3/TRBV12-4,TGTGCCAGCAGTCCCTTGGGGGCCAACGTCCTGACTTTC,CASSPLGANVLTF
TRBJ2-7,TRBD2,once,TRBV18,TGTGCCAGCTCACGAGCGGGAGATTCGTCCTACGAGCAGTACTTC,CASSRAGDSSYEQYF
TRBJ2-7,TRBD2,-,TRBV9,TGTGCCAGCAGCTCCCGGTGGACTAGCGGGATCTACGAGCAGTACTTC,CASSSRWTSGIYEQYF
TRBJ1-1,-,-,TRBV10-3,TGTGCCATCAGTGACTCAGGGGACACTGAAGCTTTCTTT,CAISDSGDTEAFF
TRBJ2-7,TRBD2,-,TRBV7-6,TGTGCCAGCAGCTTAGTGGTTATATGCGGGACTAGCGGGACCTACGAGCAGTACTTC,CASSLVVICGTSGTYEQYF
TRBJ1-1,-,few,TRBV6-5,TGTGCCAGCAGCCTTCTCCCGACGGCCGAAGCTTTCTTT,CASSLLPTAEAFF